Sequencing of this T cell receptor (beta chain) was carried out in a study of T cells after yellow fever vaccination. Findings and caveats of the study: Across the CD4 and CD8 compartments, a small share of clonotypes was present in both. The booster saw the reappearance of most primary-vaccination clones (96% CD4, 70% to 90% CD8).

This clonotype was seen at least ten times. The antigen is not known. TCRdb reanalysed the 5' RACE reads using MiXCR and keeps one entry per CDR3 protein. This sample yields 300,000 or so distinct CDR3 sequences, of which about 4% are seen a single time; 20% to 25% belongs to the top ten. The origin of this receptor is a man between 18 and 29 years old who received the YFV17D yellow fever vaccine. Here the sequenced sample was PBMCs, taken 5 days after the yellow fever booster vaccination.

DNA of the CDR3: TGTGCCAGCAGCGCCACCGGGACAGTATCTCTGGTCACAGATACGCAGTATTTT. Translated, it gives CASSATGTVSLVTDTQYF. The V gene is TRBV9, the J gene TRBJ2-3; 7 positions match TRBD1. Germline V gene data show CDR1 as SGDLS and CDR2 as YYNGEE. The CDR3 extends over 18 amino acids. With 3 bases clipped from V and 2 bases from J, the junction kept 15 bases outside the gene matches.